The T cell receptor (beta chain) described here comes from a study of T cell repertoires in cytomegalovirus infection. Notes on this clonotype: Its antigen is currently unknown.

V was pared by 4 bases and J by 8 bases, with 32 bases between. Germline-derived CDR1 and CDR2 are DFQATT and SNEGSKA (reference sequence). CDR3 size: 18 residues. Study observations and caveats: Cumulative frequency (of public TCR beta family members) identified carriers of CMV plus the relevant HLA.

Each CDR3 protein is one row after TCRdb ran MiXCR on the reads. The table lists around 740,000 distinct CDR3 sequences, 35% of them singletons. The clonotype originates from a human donor in good health (CMV status not recorded). Some clones in this sample may be carry-over from other donors' samples. The sample was PBMCs. The chain uses TRBV20-1 and TRBJ1-2; D perhaps matches TRBD1 (5 bases). The CDR3 protein is CSAKVPGDVHLSLYGYTF. The CDR3 nucleotides are TGCAGTGCTAAAGTTCCCGGGGACGTTCATCTCTCCCTCTACGGCTACACCTTC.